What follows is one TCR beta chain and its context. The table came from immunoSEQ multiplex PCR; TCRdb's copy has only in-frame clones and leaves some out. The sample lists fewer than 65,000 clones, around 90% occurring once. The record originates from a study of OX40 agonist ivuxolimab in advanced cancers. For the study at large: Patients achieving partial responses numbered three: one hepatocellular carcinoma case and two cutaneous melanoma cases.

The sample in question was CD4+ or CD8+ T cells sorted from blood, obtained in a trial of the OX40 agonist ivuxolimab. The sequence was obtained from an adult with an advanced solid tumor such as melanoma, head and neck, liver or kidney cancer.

CDR3 protein: CASSAPPTGTDTQYF. DNA for the CDR3: TGTGCCAGCTCGGCTCCTCCGACAGGGACAGATACGCAGTATTTT. The gene calls are TRBV28 and TRBJ2-3; 7 nucleotides match TRBD1. Per germline, CDR1 MDHEN and CDR2 SYDVKM. There are 15 residues in the CDR3. J lost 3 bases, V lost 8 bases, and 11 bases had no gene match.